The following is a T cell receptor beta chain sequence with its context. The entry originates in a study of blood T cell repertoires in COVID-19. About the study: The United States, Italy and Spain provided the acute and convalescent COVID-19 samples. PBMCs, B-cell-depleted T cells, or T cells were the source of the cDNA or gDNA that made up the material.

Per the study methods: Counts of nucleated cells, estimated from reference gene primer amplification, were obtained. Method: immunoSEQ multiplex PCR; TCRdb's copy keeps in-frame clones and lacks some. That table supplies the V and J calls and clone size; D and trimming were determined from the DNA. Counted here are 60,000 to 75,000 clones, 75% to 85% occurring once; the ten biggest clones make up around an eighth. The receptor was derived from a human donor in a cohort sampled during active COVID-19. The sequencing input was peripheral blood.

The CDR3 DNA sequence: TGTGCCTGGAGTCGGGACAGGGACAATCAGCCCCAGCATTTT. Translating it yields CAWSRDRDNQPQHF. This chain connects TRBV30 to TRBJ1-5, with 9 bases lining up with TRBD1. The length of the CDR3 is 14 residues. V was clipped by 2 bases and J by 3 bases; unmatched bases: 2. CDR1 GTSNPN and CDR2 SVGIG come from the germline V gene (reference sequence). Full variable domain (outside the CDR3, taken from reference TRBV30 and TRBJ1-5): SQTIHQWPATLVQPVGSPLSLECTVEGTSNPNLYWYRQAAGRGLQLLFYSVGIGQISSEVPQNLSASRPQDRQFILSSKKLLLSDSGFYLCAWSRDRDNQPQHFGDGTRLSIL.